This TCR beta chain stems from a study of T cells in Graves' hyperthyroidism and ophthalmopathy. General study results and limits: Most thyroid clonotypes expanded above 0.001 appeared in blood too.

Amplified regions were TCR beta CDR3 sequences from RNA transcripts. Primed by the HTBI set, a first-round RT-PCR was run on the TCR CDR3. Using its own MiXCR run on the multiplex PCR reads, TCRdb lists one record per CDR3 protein. This repertoire shows fewer than 850,000 distinct CDR3 sequences, around 15% found once; its top ten account for around 15%. This clonotype was seen a few times. Antigen specificity is unknown. Patients having uncontrolled infection, another autoimmune disease, pregnancy or lactation were not included. Together with thyroid ultrasound, orbital computed tomography, serum thyroxine and TRAb, clinical symptoms were used for diagnoses. The CDR3 spans 19 residues. Germline V gene lookup returns CDR1 MNHEY and CDR2 SVGEGT. Trimming at V came to 2 bases and at J to 1 base, leaving 10 bases not matched to a gene.

The receptor was isolated from a man over 45 with Graves' hyperthyroidism. The sequenced sample was blood. The V gene is TRBV6-2 or TRBV6-3, the J gene TRBJ2-1; 11 nucleotides align to TRBD2. CDR3 sequence: CASSYPTSRTSGSYNEQFF. For the CDR3, the DNA is TGTGCCAGCAGTTACCCGACCTCTCGGACTAGCGGGTCCTACAATGAGCAGTTCTTC.